This T cell receptor (beta chain) was observed in a study of blood T cell repertoires in COVID-19. Produced via immunoSEQ multiplex PCR; TCRdb's table is partial and in-frame only. The data contain 210,000 or so clones, about 83% of them singletons. The CDR3 contains 11 residues. V shed 6 bases and J shed 5 bases, with 11 bases lying between them. Germline assignment: CDR1 DFQATT and CDR2 SNEGSKA (reference sequence). The TCR comes from a woman aged 25-40 years with COVID-19, enrolled during active disease. This chain uses TRBV20-1 with TRBJ2-7; D might be TRBD1 (5 bases). The specimen sequenced was peripheral blood. The CDR3 DNA follows: TGCAGTGCGCCCCAAGGGGACGAGCAGTACTTC. The encoded protein is CSAPQGDEQYF.